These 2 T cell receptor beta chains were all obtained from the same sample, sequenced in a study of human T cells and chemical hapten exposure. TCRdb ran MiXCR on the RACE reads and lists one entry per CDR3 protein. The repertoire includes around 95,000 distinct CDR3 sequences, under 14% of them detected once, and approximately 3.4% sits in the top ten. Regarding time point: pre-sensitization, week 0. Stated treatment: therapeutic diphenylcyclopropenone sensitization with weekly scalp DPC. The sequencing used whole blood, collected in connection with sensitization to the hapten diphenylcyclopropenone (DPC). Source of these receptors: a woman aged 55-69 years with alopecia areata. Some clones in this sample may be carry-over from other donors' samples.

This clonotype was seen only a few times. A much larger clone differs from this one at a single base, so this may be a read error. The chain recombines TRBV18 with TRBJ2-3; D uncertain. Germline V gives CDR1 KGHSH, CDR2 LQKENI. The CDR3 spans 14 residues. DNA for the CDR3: TGTACCAGCTCACCATTGAGGTTCCCAGATACGCAGTATTTT. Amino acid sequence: CTSSPLRFPDTQYF.

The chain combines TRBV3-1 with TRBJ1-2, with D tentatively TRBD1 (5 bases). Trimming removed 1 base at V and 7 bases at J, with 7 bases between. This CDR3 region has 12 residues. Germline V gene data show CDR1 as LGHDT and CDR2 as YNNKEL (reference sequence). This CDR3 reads CASSQVGGGYTF. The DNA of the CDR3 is TGTGCCAGCAGCCAAGTTGGGGGTGGCTACACCTTC.